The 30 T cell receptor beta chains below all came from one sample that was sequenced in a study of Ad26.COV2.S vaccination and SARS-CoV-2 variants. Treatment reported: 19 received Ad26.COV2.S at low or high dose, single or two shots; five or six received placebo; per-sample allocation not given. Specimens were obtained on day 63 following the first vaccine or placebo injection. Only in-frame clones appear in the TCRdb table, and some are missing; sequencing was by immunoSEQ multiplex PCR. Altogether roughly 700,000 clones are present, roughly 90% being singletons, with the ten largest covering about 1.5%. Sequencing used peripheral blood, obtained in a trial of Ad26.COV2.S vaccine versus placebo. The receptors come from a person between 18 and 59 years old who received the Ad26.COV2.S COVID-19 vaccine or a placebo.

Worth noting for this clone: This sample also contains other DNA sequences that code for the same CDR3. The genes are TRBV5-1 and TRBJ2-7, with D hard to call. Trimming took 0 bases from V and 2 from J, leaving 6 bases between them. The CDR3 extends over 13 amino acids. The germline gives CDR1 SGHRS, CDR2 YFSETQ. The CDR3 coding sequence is TGCGCCAGCAGCTTGGATCCTACCTACGAGCAGTACTTC. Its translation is CASSLDPTYEQYF.

The CDR3: CASSGTGINEAFF. In DNA form, the CDR3 reads TGTGCCAGCTCCGGGACAGGGATAAATGAAGCTTTCTTT. The chain has TRBV6-5 and TRBJ1-1; TRBD1 matches 9 bases. The CDR3 loop spans 13 amino acids. The germline CDR1 and CDR2 sequences are MNHEY and SVGAGI. V lost 8 bases, J lost 7 bases, and 8 bases stayed unmatched.

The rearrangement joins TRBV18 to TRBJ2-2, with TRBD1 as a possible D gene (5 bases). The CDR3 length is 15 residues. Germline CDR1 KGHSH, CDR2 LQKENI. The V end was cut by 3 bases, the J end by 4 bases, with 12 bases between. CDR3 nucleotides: TGTGCCAGCTCACCGGGGCAGGGTGGCACCGGGGAGCTGTTTTTT. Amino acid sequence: CASSPGQGGTGELFF.

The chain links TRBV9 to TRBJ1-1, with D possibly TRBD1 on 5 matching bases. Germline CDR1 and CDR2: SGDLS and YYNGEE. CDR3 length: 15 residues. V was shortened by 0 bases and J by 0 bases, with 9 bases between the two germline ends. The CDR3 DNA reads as TGTGCCAGCAGCGTAGCTGACAGAATGAACACTGAAGCTTTCTTT. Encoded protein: CASSVADRMNTEAFF.

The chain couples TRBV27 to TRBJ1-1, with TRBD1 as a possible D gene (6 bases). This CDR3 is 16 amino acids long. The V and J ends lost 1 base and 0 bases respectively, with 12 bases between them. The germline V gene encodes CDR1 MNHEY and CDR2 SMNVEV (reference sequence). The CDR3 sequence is CASSLYPAGVNTEAFF. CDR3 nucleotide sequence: TGTGCCAGCAGTTTATACCCGGCAGGGGTGAACACTGAAGCTTTCTTT.

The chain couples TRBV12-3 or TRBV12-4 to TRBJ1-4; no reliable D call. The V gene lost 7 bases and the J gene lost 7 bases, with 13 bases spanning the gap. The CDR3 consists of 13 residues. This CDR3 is CASKRVEGEKLFF. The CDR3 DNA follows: TGTGCCAGCAAAAGGGTGGAAGGTGAAAAACTGTTTTTT.

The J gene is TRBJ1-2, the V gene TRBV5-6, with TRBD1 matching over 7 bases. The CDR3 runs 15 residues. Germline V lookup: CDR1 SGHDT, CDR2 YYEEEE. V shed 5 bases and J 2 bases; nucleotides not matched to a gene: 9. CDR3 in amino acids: CASRMGLTGNYGYTF. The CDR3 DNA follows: TGTGCCAGCAGGATGGGGCTGACAGGGAACTATGGCTACACCTTC.

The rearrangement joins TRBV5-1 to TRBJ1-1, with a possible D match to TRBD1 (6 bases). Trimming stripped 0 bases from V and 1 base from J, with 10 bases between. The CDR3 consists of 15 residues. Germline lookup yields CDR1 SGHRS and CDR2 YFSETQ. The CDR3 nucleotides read TGCGCCAGCAGCTTGGTGGACAGAACGAACACTGAAGCTTTCTTT. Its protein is CASSLVDRTNTEAFF.

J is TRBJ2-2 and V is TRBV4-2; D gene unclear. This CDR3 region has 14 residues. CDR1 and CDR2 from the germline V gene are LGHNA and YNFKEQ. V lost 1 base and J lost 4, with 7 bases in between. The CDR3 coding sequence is TGTGCCAGCAGCCAAGTTAGCCTCACCGGGGAGCTGTTTTTT. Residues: CASSQVSLTGELFF.

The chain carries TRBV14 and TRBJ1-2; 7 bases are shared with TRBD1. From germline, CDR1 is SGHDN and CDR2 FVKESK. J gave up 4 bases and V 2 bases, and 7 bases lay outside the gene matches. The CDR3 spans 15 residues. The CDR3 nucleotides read TGTGCCAGCAGCCAACACCTGGGACAGTCCTATGGCTACACCTTC. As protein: CASSQHLGQSYGYTF.

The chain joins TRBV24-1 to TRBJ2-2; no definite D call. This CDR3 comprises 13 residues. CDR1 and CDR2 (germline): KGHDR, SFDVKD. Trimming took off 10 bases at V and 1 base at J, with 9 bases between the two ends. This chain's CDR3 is CATGRRNTGELFF. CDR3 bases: TGTGCCACGGGCAGAAGGAACACCGGGGAGCTGTTTTTT.

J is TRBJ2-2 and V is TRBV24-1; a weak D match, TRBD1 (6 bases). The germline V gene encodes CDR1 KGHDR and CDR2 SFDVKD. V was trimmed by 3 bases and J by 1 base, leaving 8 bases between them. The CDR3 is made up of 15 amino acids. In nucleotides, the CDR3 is TGTGCCACCAGTGATCTCAGGGGGAACACCGGGGAGCTGTTTTTT. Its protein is CATSDLRGNTGELFF.

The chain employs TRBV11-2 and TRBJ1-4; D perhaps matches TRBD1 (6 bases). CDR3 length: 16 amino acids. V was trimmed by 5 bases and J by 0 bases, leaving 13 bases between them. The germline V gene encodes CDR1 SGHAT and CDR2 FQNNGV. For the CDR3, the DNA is TGTGCCAGCAGCCGAGGACAGATTGCAACTAATGAAAAACTGTTTTTT. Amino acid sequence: CASSRGQIATNEKLFF.

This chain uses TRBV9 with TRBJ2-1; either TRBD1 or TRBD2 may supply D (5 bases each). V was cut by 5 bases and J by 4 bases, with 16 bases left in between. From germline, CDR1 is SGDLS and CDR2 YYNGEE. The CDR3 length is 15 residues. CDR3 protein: CASRVSGTEYNEQFF. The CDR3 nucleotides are TGTGCCAGCAGGGTATCCGGGACGGAGTACAATGAGCAGTTCTTC.

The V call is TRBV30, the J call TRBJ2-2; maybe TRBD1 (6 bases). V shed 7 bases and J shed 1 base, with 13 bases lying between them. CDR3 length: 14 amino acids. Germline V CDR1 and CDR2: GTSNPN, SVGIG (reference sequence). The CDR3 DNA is TGTGCCTCCCCGGGACAATGGAACACCGGGGAGCTGTTTTTT. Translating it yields CASPGQWNTGELFF.

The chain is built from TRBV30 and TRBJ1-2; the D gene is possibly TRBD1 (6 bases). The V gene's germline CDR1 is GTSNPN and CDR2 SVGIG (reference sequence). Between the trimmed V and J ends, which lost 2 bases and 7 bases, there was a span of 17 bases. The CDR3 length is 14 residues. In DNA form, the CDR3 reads TGTGCCTGGAGTCGGGGGACACCTTACAGTGGCTACACCTTC. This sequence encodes CAWSRGTPYSGYTF.

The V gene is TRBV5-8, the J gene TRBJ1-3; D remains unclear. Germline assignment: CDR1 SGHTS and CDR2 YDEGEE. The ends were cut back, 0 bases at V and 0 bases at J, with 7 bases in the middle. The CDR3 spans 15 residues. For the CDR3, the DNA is TGTGCCAGCAGCTTGGTGAGGGACTCTGGAAACACCATATATTTT. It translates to CASSLVRDSGNTIYF. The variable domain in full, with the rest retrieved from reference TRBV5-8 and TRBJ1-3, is EAGVTQSPTHLIKTRGQQATLRCSPISGHTSVYWYQQALGLGLQFLLWYDEGEERNRGNFPPRFSGRQFPNYSSELNVNALELEDSALYLCASSLVRDSGNTIYFGEGSWLTVV.

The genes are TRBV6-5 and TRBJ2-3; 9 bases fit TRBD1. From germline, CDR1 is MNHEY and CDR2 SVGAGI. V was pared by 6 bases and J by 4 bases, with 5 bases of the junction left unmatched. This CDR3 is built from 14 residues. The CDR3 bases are TGTGCCAGCAGCCCGGGACAGGGATCAGATACGCAGTATTTT. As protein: CASSPGQGSDTQYF.

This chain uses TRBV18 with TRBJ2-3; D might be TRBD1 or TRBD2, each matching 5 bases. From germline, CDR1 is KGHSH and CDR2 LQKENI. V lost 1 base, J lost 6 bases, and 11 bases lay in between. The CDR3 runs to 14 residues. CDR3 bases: TGTGCCAGCTCACCACGGACTGAGGGGGATACGCAGTATTTT. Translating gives CASSPRTEGDTQYF.

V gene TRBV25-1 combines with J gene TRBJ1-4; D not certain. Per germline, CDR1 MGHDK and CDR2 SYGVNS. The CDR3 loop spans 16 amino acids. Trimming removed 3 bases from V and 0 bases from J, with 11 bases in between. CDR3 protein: CASSEQRTATNEKLFF. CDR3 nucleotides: TGTGCCAGCAGTGAGCAGCGTACGGCAACTAATGAAAAACTGTTTTTT.

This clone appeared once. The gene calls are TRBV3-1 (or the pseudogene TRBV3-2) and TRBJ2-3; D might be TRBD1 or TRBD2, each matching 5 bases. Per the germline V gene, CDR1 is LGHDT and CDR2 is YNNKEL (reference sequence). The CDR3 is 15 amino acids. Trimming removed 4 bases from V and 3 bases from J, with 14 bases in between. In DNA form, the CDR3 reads TGTGCCAGCAGCCGGGGGAGCGACCAGACAGATACGCAGTATTTT. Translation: CASSRGSDQTDTQYF.

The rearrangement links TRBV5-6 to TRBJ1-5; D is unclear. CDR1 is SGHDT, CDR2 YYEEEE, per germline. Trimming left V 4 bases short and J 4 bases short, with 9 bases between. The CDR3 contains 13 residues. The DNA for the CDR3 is TGTGCCAGCAGCGCGACTGCTAATCAGCCCCAGCATTTT. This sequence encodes CASSATANQPQHF.

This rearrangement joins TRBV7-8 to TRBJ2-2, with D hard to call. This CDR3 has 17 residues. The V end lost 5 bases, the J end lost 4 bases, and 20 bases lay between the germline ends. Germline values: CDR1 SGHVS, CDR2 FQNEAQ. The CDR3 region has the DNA TGTGCCAGCAGCCATGAGGTACGGATCTCGAGCACCGGGGAGCTGTTTTTT. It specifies CASSHEVRISSTGELFF.

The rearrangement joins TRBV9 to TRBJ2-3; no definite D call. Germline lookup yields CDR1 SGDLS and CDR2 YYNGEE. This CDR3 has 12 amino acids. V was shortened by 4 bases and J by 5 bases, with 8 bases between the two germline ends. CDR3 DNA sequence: TGTGCCAGCAGCCTCCAGATAGATACGCAGTATTTT. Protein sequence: CASSLQIDTQYF.

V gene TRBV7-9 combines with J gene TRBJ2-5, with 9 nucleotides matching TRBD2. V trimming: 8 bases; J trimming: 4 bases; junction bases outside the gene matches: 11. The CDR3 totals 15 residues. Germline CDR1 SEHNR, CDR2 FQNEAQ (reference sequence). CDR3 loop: CASGFIAGVGETQYF. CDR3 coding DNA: TGTGCCAGCGGGTTCATAGCGGGAGTGGGAGAGACCCAGTACTTC.

DNA for the CDR3: TGTGCCACCGGGGGGCAGGGGTATGGAAACACCATATATTTT. This translates into CATGGQGYGNTIYF. V gene TRBV10-3 combines with J gene TRBJ1-3, with D possibly matching TRBD1 (6 bases). V shed 10 bases and J shed 3 bases, with 16 bases lying between them. Germline loops: CDR1 ENHRY, CDR2 SYGVKD. This CDR3 region has 14 residues.

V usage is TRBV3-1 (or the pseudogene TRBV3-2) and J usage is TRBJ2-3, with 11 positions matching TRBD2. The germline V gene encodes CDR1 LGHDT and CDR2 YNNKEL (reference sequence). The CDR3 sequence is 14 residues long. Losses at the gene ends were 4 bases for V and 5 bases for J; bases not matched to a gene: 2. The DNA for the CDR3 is TGTGCCAGCAGCCGTGGGACTAGCGGAGATACGCAGTATTTT. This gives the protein CASSRGTSGDTQYF.

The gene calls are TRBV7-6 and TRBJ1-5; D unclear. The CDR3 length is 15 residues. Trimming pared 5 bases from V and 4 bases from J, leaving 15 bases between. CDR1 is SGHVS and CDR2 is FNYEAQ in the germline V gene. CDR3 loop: CASSPEAGGNQPQHF. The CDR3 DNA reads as TGTGCCAGCAGCCCGGAGGCAGGTGGGAATCAGCCCCAGCATTTT.

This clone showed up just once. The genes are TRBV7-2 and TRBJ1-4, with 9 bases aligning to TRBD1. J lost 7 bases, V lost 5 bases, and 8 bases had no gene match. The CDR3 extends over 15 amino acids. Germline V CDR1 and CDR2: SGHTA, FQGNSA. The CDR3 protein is CASSVTGGAGEKLFF. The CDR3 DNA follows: TGTGCCAGCAGCGTCACAGGGGGCGCCGGTGAAAAACTGTTTTTT. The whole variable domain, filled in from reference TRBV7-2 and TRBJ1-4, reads GAGVSQSPSNKVTEKGKDVELRCDPISGHTALYWYRQSLGQGLEFLIYFQGNSAPDKSGLPSDRFSAERTGGSVSTLTIQRTQQEDSAVYLCASSVTGGAGEKLFFGSGTQLSVL.

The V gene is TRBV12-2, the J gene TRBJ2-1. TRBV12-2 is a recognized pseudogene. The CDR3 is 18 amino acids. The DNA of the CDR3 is TGTGCAAGTCGCCCACCTCCCGGGCCCAATTGGATTTACAATGAGCAGTTCTTC. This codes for CASRPPPGPNWIYNEQFF.